One and the same sample provided the 17 T cell receptor beta chains below, sequenced in a study of T cell repertoires in cytomegalovirus infection. These receptors have no known antigen. One entry per CDR3 protein, called by TCRdb with MiXCR from the reads. This sample has fewer than 30,000 distinct CDR3 sequences, with approximately 24% found just once. The sample in question was CD8+ T cells from cultured PBMCs, obtained from culture after CMV antigen stimulation. The receptor set was obtained from a human donor in good health (CMV status not recorded). Some clones in this sample may be carry-over from other donors' samples.

The CDR3: CASSEATGTGIETQYF. The CDR3 coding sequence is TGTGCCAGCAGTGAGGCGACCGGGACAGGGATTGAGACCCAGTACTTC. This chain connects TRBV6-1 to TRBJ2-5; 9 positions agree with TRBD1. This CDR3 has 16 residues. V shed 3 bases, J shed 5 bases, and the junction held 10 bases outside the gene matches. Per germline, CDR1 MNHNS and CDR2 SASEGT.

Ten or more counts support this clonotype. V and J are TRBV6-2 or TRBV6-3 and TRBJ2-7; weak D call: TRBD1 (6 bases). V dropped 8 bases and J dropped 3 bases, with 17 bases sitting between them. The CDR3 contains 14 residues. The germline V gene encodes CDR1 MNHEY and CDR2 SVGEGT. The chain's CDR3 is CASYTEGDNYEQYF. CDR3 nucleotides: TGTGCCAGCTACACCGAAGGGGACAACTACGAGCAGTACTTC.

This clonotype was observed at least ten times. The CDR3 DNA reads TGTGCCAGCAGCCAGGGCGGGGGGCGAACCGGGGAGCTGTTTTTT. Protein: CASSQGGGRTGELFF. The V call is TRBV7-2, the J call TRBJ2-2; 8 bases match TRBD2. This CDR3 has 15 residues. The germline gives CDR1 SGHTA, CDR2 FQGNSA. The J segment lost 5 bases and the V segment lost 5 bases, leaving 7 bases of the junction unmatched.

This clonotype was observed a few times. The V gene is TRBV5-1, the J gene TRBJ2-1; 8 nucleotides align to TRBD2. Germline lookup yields CDR1 SGHRS and CDR2 YFSETQ. The CDR3 totals 14 residues. J lost 4 bases, V lost 3 bases, and 3 bases had no gene match. As DNA, the CDR3 is TGCGCCAGCAGCTCCAGCGGGAGTTACAATGAGCAGTTCTTC. Amino acids: CASSSSGSYNEQFF.

The chain links TRBV14 to TRBJ2-1; TRBD1 matches 7 bases. V lost 6 bases and J lost 6; bases outside the gene matches: 11. Looked up from germline, CDR1 is SGHDN and CDR2 is FVKESK. The CDR3 extends over 15 amino acids. The CDR3 nucleotides are TGTGCCAGCAGGAAAACAGGGGACAGATTCAATGAGCAGTTCTTC. Its translation is CASRKTGDRFNEQFF.

This chain joins TRBV20-1 and TRBJ2-3; 8 nucleotides agree with TRBD2. There are 13 residues in the CDR3. With V trimmed by 0 bases and J by 5 bases, 1 base remained unmatched. Germline V gene lookup returns CDR1 DFQATT and CDR2 SNEGSKA (reference sequence). The CDR3 here is CSARDAGGDTQYF. The DNA for the CDR3 is TGCAGTGCTAGAGATGCGGGGGGAGATACGCAGTATTTT.

This clonotype was recorded many times. The gene calls are TRBV12-3 or TRBV12-4 and TRBJ2-2, with D maybe TRBD2 (6 bases). This CDR3 spans 13 amino acids. The V end lost 3 bases, the J end lost 5 bases, and 7 bases lay between the germline ends. As DNA, the CDR3 is TGTGCCAGCAGTTTGGAGGGAACCGGGGAGCTGTTTTTT. It encodes CASSLEGTGELFF.

V usage is TRBV2 and J usage is TRBJ2-1, with 9 bases matching TRBD2. Per germline, CDR1 SNHLY and CDR2 FYNNEI. V lost 2 bases and J lost 4; bases outside the gene matches: 6. The CDR3 sequence is 16 residues long. CDR3 sequence: CASSETAGGPYNEQFF. The CDR3 DNA follows: TGTGCCAGCAGTGAAACCGCGGGGGGGCCTTACAATGAGCAGTTCTTC.

In its sample, this clonotype was seen many times. The genes are TRBV5-5 and TRBJ2-7; 7 bases line up with TRBD1. Germline trimming cut 1 base from V and 4 bases from J; bases unmatched to any gene: 11. CDR1 SGHKS and CDR2 YYEKEE come from the germline V gene (reference sequence). This CDR3 has 16 residues. CDR3 sequence (DNA): TGTGCCAGCAGCTTGTCCCCGGGACAGTCGAATTACGAGCAGTACTTC. Translated, it gives CASSLSPGQSNYEQYF.

This clonotype was seen at least ten times. CDR3 loop: CSARDLGGSKANYGYTF. In nucleotides, the CDR3 is TGCAGTGCTAGAGATTTGGGGGGCTCAAAAGCTAACTATGGCTACACCTTC. V gene TRBV20-1 combines with J gene TRBJ1-2; perhaps TRBD1 as D (6 bases). CDR3 length equals 17 residues. Germline CDR1 and CDR2: DFQATT and SNEGSKA (reference sequence). Trimming stripped 0 bases from V and 0 bases from J, with 17 bases between.

The chain has TRBV5-5 and TRBJ2-1, with D maybe TRBD1 (6 bases). Trimming took off 4 bases at V and 7 bases at J, with 18 bases between the two ends. Germline values: CDR1 SGHKS, CDR2 YYEKEE (reference sequence). This CDR3 is 15 amino acids long. Here the CDR3 reads CASSLSPGAGNEQFF. CDR3 nucleotide sequence: TGTGCCAGCAGCCTGAGCCCAGGGGCTGGGAATGAGCAGTTCTTC.

This clonotype showed up many times. The chain couples TRBV6-2 or TRBV6-3 to TRBJ2-6; 8 nucleotides match TRBD1. The CDR3 runs to 15 residues. Unmatched junction bases numbered 0, after V lost 5 bases and J lost 0 bases. Germline V gene lookup returns CDR1 MNHEY and CDR2 SVGEGT. DNA of the CDR3: TGTGCCAGCAGTACAGGGGGCTCTGGGGCCAACGTCCTGACTTTC. Its translation: CASSTGGSGANVLTF.

This clonotype was counted ten times or more. The rearrangement joins TRBV7-3 to TRBJ1-1; D not resolved. Trimming removed 0 bases from V and 3 bases from J, with 5 bases in between. CDR3 length: 13 amino acids. The germline CDR1 and CDR2 sequences are SGHTA and FQGTGA. CDR3 sequence reads: CASSLTKDTEAFF. Written as DNA, the CDR3 is TGTGCCAGCAGCTTAACGAAGGACACTGAAGCTTTCTTT.

The rearrangement joins TRBV19 to TRBJ1-3, with D hard to call. The length of the CDR3 is 12 residues. V was cut by 10 bases and J by 3 bases, with 10 bases left in between. Germline V gene data show CDR1 as LNHDA and CDR2 as SQIVND (reference sequence). Here the CDR3 reads CATSTGGNTIYF. Written as DNA, the CDR3 is TGTGCCACCTCGACGGGTGGAAACACCATATATTTT.

A few counts support this clonotype. This chain uses TRBV27 with TRBJ2-2; unclear D gene. The CDR3 contains 12 residues. V gave up 5 bases and J gave up 3 bases, with 4 bases separating them. Germline CDR1 MNHEY, CDR2 SMNVEV (reference sequence). CDR3 nucleotide sequence: TGTGCCAGCAGTCCCGACACCGGGGAGCTGTTTTTT. This translates into CASSPDTGELFF.

This clonotype has a handful of counts. The rearrangement uses TRBV29-1 and TRBJ2-2; D is undetermined. The CDR3 is 13 residues long. Trimming cost V 5 bases and J 5 bases, with 12 bases left between them. Germline-derived CDR1 and CDR2 are SQVTM and ANQGSEA. The CDR3 region is CSVRPHGTGELFF. Written as DNA, the CDR3 is TGCAGCGTTCGTCCACACGGGACCGGGGAGCTGTTTTTT.

Many counts were recorded for this clonotype. The V call is TRBV7-2, the J call TRBJ2-3, with D tentatively TRBD1 (5 bases). Germline CDR1 and CDR2: SGHTA and FQGNSA. The germline V and J ends were trimmed by 2 bases and 0 bases, with 9 bases remaining between them. This CDR3 is built from 15 residues. The CDR3 here is CASSLIRASTDTQYF. DNA of the CDR3: TGTGCCAGCAGCTTAATCAGGGCTAGCACAGATACGCAGTATTTT.